Following are 28 T cell receptor beta chains from one sample sequenced in a study of shared clonotypes between healthy human individuals. Profiled with immunoSEQ multiplex PCR; TCRdb holds only in-frame clones, not every one. The sample has over a million clones, around 74% seen once. What was sequenced was memory CD4+ T cells sorted from blood. The subset is: CD45RA-negative fraction. Receptor source: a man younger than 35 in good health.

About this clone itself: Given a much more abundant clone one base away, this may be a read error. This rearrangement joins TRBV6-5 to TRBJ1-3; no clear D gene. The CDR3 is made up of 11 amino acids. Germline assignment: CDR1 MNHEY and CDR2 SVGAGI. V was trimmed by 8 bases and J by 3 bases, leaving 5 bases between them. The CDR3 nucleotides are TGTGCCAGCTGGATTGGAAACACCATATATTTT. It codes for CASWIGNTIYF.

V and J are TRBV28 and TRBJ1-3; D unresolved. V lost 2 bases and J 0 bases, leaving 14 bases between the germline ends. The CDR3 is 17 residues long. Germline V gives CDR1 MDHEN, CDR2 SYDVKM. CDR3 nucleotides: TGTGCCAGCAGTTTAGGAGGTGCGCAGAGCTCTGGAAACACCATATATTTT. Amino acids: CASSLGGAQSSGNTIYF. Drawing the rest from reference TRBV28 and TRBJ1-3, the complete variable domain is DVKVTQSSRYLVKRTGEKVFLECVQDMDHENMFWYRQDPGLGLRLIYFSYDVKMKEKGDIPEGYSVSREKKERFSLILESASTNQTSMYLCASSLGGAQSSGNTIYFGEGSWLTVV.

The rearrangement links TRBV2 to TRBJ1-4; no reliable D call. Germline CDR1 SNHLY, CDR2 FYNNEI. V lost 4 bases and J lost 6, with 9 bases in between. This CDR3 is built from 13 residues. CDR3 DNA sequence: TGTGCCAGCAGTGGAGGCAGAGATGAAAAACTGTTTTTT. Its translation is CASSGGRDEKLFF.

The chain joins TRBV5-1 to TRBJ1-2; 9 positions agree with TRBD1. Germline-derived CDR1 and CDR2 are SGHRS and YFSETQ. The CDR3 extends over 15 amino acids. V shed 3 bases and J 5 bases; nucleotides not matched to a gene: 8. The CDR3 DNA reads as TGCGCCAGCAGCTCGACAGGGGGTGGAGGGTATGGCTACACCTTC. Amino acids: CASSSTGGGGYGYTF.

V gene TRBV10-3 combines with J gene TRBJ2-2; 8 bases are a match to TRBD2. The CDR3 has 15 residues. Germline V gene sequence: CDR1 ENHRY, CDR2 SYGVKD. V shed 10 bases, J shed 6 bases, and the junction held 13 bases outside the gene matches. CDR3 coding DNA: TGTGCCACCTCCCGGTCCGGGGGGGTGGCCGGGGAGCTGTTTTTT. It yields the protein CATSRSGGVAGELFF.

This rearrangement joins TRBV7-2 to TRBJ2-2, with 8 nucleotides matching TRBD1. The V gene's germline CDR1 is SGHTA and CDR2 FQGNSA. The length of the CDR3 is 14 residues. The trim removed 5 bases at V and 5 bases at J, leaving 4 bases unmatched. CDR3 sequence: CASSLDRVTGELFF. The DNA of the CDR3 is TGTGCCAGCAGCCTGGACAGGGTGACCGGGGAGCTGTTTTTT.

The V and J genes are TRBV7-6 and TRBJ2-7, with 13 nucleotides matching TRBD2. Germline V gives CDR1 SGHVS, CDR2 FNYEAQ. CDR3 size: 15 residues. Trimming took 3 bases from V and 4 from J; bases not matched to a gene: 3. CDR3 residues: CASSFGTSGKYEQYF. CDR3 coding DNA: TGTGCCAGCAGCTTTGGGACTAGCGGGAAATACGAGCAGTACTTC. The full variable domain, its missing parts supplied by reference TRBV7-6 and TRBJ2-7, is GAGVSQSPRYKVTKRGQDVALRCDPISGHVSLYWYRQALGQGPEFLTYFNYEAQQDKSGLPNDRFSAERPEGSISTLTIQRTEQRDSAMYRCASSFGTSGKYEQYFGPGTRLTVT.

There are a few counts of this clone. The V and J genes are TRBV28 and TRBJ1-1; possible D gene TRBD1, 6 bases. Looked up from germline, CDR1 is MDHEN and CDR2 is SYDVKM. CDR3 length equals 11 residues. Trimming pared 7 bases from V and 11 bases from J, leaving 14 bases between. The CDR3 region has the DNA TGTGCCAGCACCCAACAGGGATATGCTTTCTTT. Translation gives CASTQQGYAFF.

J is TRBJ2-2 and V is TRBV5-1; D call uncertain. This CDR3 region has 13 residues. Germline CDR1 is SGHRS and CDR2 is YFSETQ. Trimming removed 5 bases from V and 6 bases from J, with 11 bases in between. The CDR3 loop reads CASRTVPAGELFF. DNA for the CDR3: TGCGCCAGCAGAACAGTCCCGGCCGGGGAGCTGTTTTTT. The variable domain in full, completed from reference TRBV5-1 and TRBJ2-2, reads KAGVTQTPRYLIKTRGQQVTLSCSPISGHRSVSWYQQTPGQGLQFLFEYFSETQRNKGNFPGRFSGRQFSNSRSEMNVSTLELGDSALYLCASRTVPAGELFFGEGSRLTVL.

The chain combines TRBV18 with TRBJ2-4; 8 bases match TRBD2. The length of the CDR3 is 18 residues. Trimming cost V 2 bases and J 2 bases; bases outside gene matches: 11. In germline, CDR1 is KGHSH, CDR2 LQKENI. As DNA, the CDR3 is TGTGCCAGCTCACCATTTCTTCCGCGGGGGGCAACCAAAAACATTCAGTACTTC. It codes for CASSPFLPRGATKNIQYF.

V usage is TRBV6-6 and J usage is TRBJ1-4; D remains ambiguous. The CDR3 is 12 residues long. V lost 4 bases to trimming and J lost 8 bases, with 8 bases between them. Germline CDR1 is MNHNY and CDR2 is SVGAGI (reference sequence). The CDR3 coding sequence is TGTGCCAGCAGTTGGCCTGGGGAAAAACTGTTTTTT. Translating gives CASSWPGEKLFF.

This chain joins TRBV4-3 and TRBJ2-1, with 10 bases aligning to TRBD2. Germline trimming cut 5 bases from V and 8 bases from J; bases unmatched to any gene: 9. Per the germline V gene, CDR1 is LGHNA and CDR2 is YSLEER. The CDR3 is 15 residues long. CDR3: CASSYGLAVSDEQFF. CDR3 in DNA: TGCGCCAGCAGCTACGGACTAGCGGTCAGTGATGAGCAGTTCTTC.

The V call is TRBV2, the J call TRBJ2-5; 9 positions match TRBD2. The V gene end was trimmed by 6 bases and the J gene end by 5 bases; junction bases not matched to a gene: 4. The CDR3 extends over 13 amino acids. CDR1 SNHLY and CDR2 FYNNEI come from the germline V gene. CDR3 bases: TGTGCCAGCAGGGGACTAGCCCCCGAGACCCAGTACTTC. It specifies CASRGLAPETQYF.

On this clone itself: Other DNA sequences from this sample encode an identical CDR3 as well. The chain recombines TRBV7-2 with TRBJ2-7; maybe TRBD2 (6 bases). Germline CDR1 is SGHTA and CDR2 is FQGNSA. Trimming removed 5 bases at V and 6 bases at J, with 11 bases between. CDR3 size: 12 residues. Here the CDR3 DNA reads TGTGCCAGCAGCCCTCAGGGAGGCGAGCAGTACTTC. Amino acids: CASSPQGGEQYF.

The chain carries TRBV4-2 and TRBJ2-3; TRBD2 matches 10 bases. This CDR3 region has 17 residues. Germline-derived CDR1 and CDR2 are LGHNA and YNFKEQ. Unmatched junction bases numbered 8, after V lost 1 base and J lost 4 bases. The CDR3 protein is CASSQVGAGGSADTQYF. The CDR3 DNA reads as TGTGCCAGCAGCCAAGTGGGAGCGGGGGGGTCGGCAGATACGCAGTATTTT.

V usage is TRBV30 and J usage is TRBJ2-7, with TRBD2 as a possible D gene (6 bases). CDR1 and CDR2 (germline): GTSNPN, SVGIG (reference sequence). Trimming removed 1 base from V and 1 base from J, with 11 bases in between. The CDR3 consists of 14 residues. The CDR3 DNA sequence: TGTGCCTGGAGTGGTGGGGACTGGTCCTACGAGCAGTACTTC. As protein: CAWSGGDWSYEQYF.

The gene calls are TRBV5-1 and TRBJ1-5; D call uncertain. The ends were cut back, 0 bases at V and 0 bases at J, with 10 bases in the middle. This CDR3 is built from 16 residues. Per the germline V gene, CDR1 is SGHRS and CDR2 is YFSETQ. Here the CDR3 reads CASSLVGFYSNQPQHF. The CDR3 DNA follows: TGCGCCAGCAGCTTGGTAGGGTTCTATAGCAATCAGCCCCAGCATTTT.

This chain uses TRBV4-1 with TRBJ2-6; D not certain. Germline values: CDR1 MGHRA, CDR2 YSYEKL. The CDR3 consists of 17 residues. The V end was cut by 1 base, the J end by 0 bases, with 10 bases between. The CDR3 loop reads CASSQAVSISGANVLTF. In DNA form, the CDR3 reads TGCGCCAGCAGCCAAGCTGTTTCTATCTCTGGGGCCAACGTCCTGACTTTC.

This clone showed up just once. The chain recombines TRBV7-2 with TRBJ2-7; D is unclear. This CDR3 has 14 residues. V lost 5 bases and J 0 bases, leaving 11 bases between the germline ends. The germline gives CDR1 SGHTA, CDR2 FQGNSA. CDR3 nucleotides: TGTGCCAGCAGCCAAGAAAGGAGCTCCTACGAGCAGTACTTC. It specifies CASSQERSSYEQYF.

The CDR3 spells CASSQESGRVYEQYF. The CDR3 nucleotides read TGCGCCAGCAGCCAAGAGTCAGGCAGGGTCTACGAGCAGTACTTC. The chain couples TRBV4-3 to TRBJ2-7, with TRBD1 as a possible D gene (5 bases). Germline V gene data show CDR1 as LGHNA and CDR2 as YSLEER. With 0 bases removed from V and 3 bases from J, the gap between germline ends came to 12 bases. The CDR3 has 15 amino acids.

The chain joins TRBV6-5 to TRBJ2-1, with unresolved D. The ends were cut back, 6 bases at V and 0 bases at J, with 12 bases in the middle. Germline V CDR1 and CDR2: MNHEY, SVGAGI. CDR3 size: 15 residues. Written as DNA, the CDR3 is TGTGCCAGCAGCCCCGGCGCTAGCTCCTACAATGAGCAGTTCTTC. This gives the protein CASSPGASSYNEQFF.

The chain is built from TRBV7-9 and TRBJ2-5; the D is unclear. The CDR3 is 14 residues long. Per germline, CDR1 SEHNR and CDR2 FQNEAQ (reference sequence). Trimming removed 1 base from V and 0 bases from J, with 6 bases in between. CDR3 sequence: CASSLGEYQETQYF. Here the CDR3 DNA reads TGTGCCAGCAGCTTAGGAGAGTACCAAGAGACCCAGTACTTC.

The chain couples TRBV30 to TRBJ1-3; 10 positions match TRBD1. The CDR3 contains 16 residues. Per germline, CDR1 GTSNPN and CDR2 SVGIG (reference sequence). V was pared by 4 bases and J by 3 bases, with 9 bases of the junction left unmatched. CDR3 sequence reads: CAWTVWDRGFGNTIYF. The CDR3 coding sequence is TGTGCCTGGACTGTATGGGACAGGGGATTTGGAAACACCATATATTTT.

The chain recombines TRBV7-2 with TRBJ1-2; the D is unclear. The CDR3 has 13 amino acids. The V gene's germline CDR1 is SGHTA and CDR2 FQGNSA. The V gene lost 1 base and the J gene lost 10 bases, with 13 bases spanning the gap. CDR3: CASSLVRPGDYTF. CDR3 nucleotides: TGTGCCAGCAGCTTAGTTAGGCCCGGGGACTACACCTTC.

The sample holds many counts of this clone. The identical CDR3 is also encoded by other nucleotide sequences in the sample. The chain links TRBV5-4 to TRBJ1-1, with 10 bases aligning to TRBD1. This CDR3 spans 14 amino acids. Germline CDR1 and CDR2: SGHNT and YYREEE (reference sequence). Trimming cost V 4 bases and J 4 bases; bases outside gene matches: 4. Here the CDR3 DNA reads TGTGCCAGCAGCCTTGACAGGGGGCGCACTGAAGCTTTCTTT. Its protein is CASSLDRGRTEAFF.

V is TRBV12-5 and J is TRBJ1-3, with 9 bases identical to TRBD1. The CDR3 runs 19 residues. Germline V gene data show CDR1 as LGHNT and CDR2 as FRNRAP. The ends lost 2 bases at V and 0 bases at J; junction bases unmatched: 11. The CDR3 is CASGLIKDRQGDSGNTIYF. CDR3 nucleotide sequence: TGTGCTAGTGGTTTGATAAAGGACCGACAGGGGGACTCTGGAAACACCATATATTTT.

The V call is TRBV25-1, the J call TRBJ2-3; 10 positions agree with TRBD2. CDR1 and CDR2 from the germline V gene are MGHDK and SYGVNS. The CDR3 is 14 amino acids. Trimming at V came to 6 bases and at J to 3 bases, leaving 3 bases not matched to a gene. This chain's CDR3 is CASSPAGGTDTQYF. The CDR3 nucleotides read TGTGCCAGCAGCCCAGCGGGAGGGACAGATACGCAGTATTTT.

As concerns this clone: Other DNA sequences in this specimen translate into the identical CDR3. The rearrangement joins TRBV20-1 to TRBJ2-5; no clear D. Germline lookup yields CDR1 DFQATT and CDR2 SNEGSKA (reference sequence). The CDR3 length is 11 residues. Trimming took off 6 bases at V and 5 bases at J, with 10 bases between the two ends. The CDR3 coding sequence is TGCAGTGCCCGCCCCCAGGAGACCCAGTACTTC. This encodes CSARPQETQYF.